One sample yielded the 10 T cell receptor beta chains listed below, sequenced in a study of shared clonotypes between healthy human individuals. Assay used: immunoSEQ multiplex PCR; TCRdb lists only in-frame clones, some missing. The sample shows 2,500,000 or so clones, approximately 93% of them seen only once. The sample consisted of naive CD4+ T cells from PBMCs. The sample's subset: CD45RA+ positively selected. These TCRs come from a man aged 18 to 29 in good health. Some clones in this sample may be carry-over from other donors' samples.

The chain uses TRBV10-1 and TRBJ2-7; TRBD1 might be the D (5 bases). Per germline, CDR1 WNHNN and CDR2 SYGVQD (reference sequence). The V and J ends lost 2 bases and 9 bases respectively, with 14 bases between them. The CDR3 totals 13 residues. CDR3 sequence: CASSERGRAAQYF. In DNA, the CDR3 is TGCGCCAGCAGTGAGAGGGGCAGGGCGGCGCAGTACTTC.

The V and J genes are TRBV29-1 and TRBJ2-1; unclear D gene. The CDR3 length is 11 residues. Trimming stripped 5 bases from V and 8 bases from J, with 10 bases between. CDR1 is SQVTM and CDR2 is ANQGSEA in the germline V gene. CDR3 region: CSVPSLDEQFF. The CDR3 bases are TGCAGCGTTCCATCCCTTGATGAGCAGTTCTTC.

As for this clone: Sequence at one end of the junction differs from germline and may be a read error. V and J are TRBV19 and TRBJ2-7; 7 bases fit TRBD1. The CDR3 loop spans 13 amino acids. The V gene's germline CDR1 is LNHDA and CDR2 SQIVND (reference sequence). In nucleotides, the CDR3 is TGTGCGTTCATAGGAGACAGGGCCTATGAGCAGTACTTC. It codes for CAFIGDRAYEQYF.

The J gene is TRBJ1-1, the V gene TRBV2; D is uncertain. The CDR3 extends over 13 amino acids. Looked up from germline, CDR1 is SNHLY and CDR2 is FYNNEI. Trimming cost V 4 bases and J 4 bases, with 10 bases left between them. CDR3 coding DNA: TGTGCCAGCAGTGTTGCACAGCTCACTGAAGCTTTCTTT. It yields the protein CASSVAQLTEAFF.

The rearrangement uses TRBV5-1 and TRBJ1-3; D gene uncertain. V dropped 4 bases and J dropped 4 bases, with 9 bases sitting between them. Germline values: CDR1 SGHRS, CDR2 YFSETQ. The CDR3 runs 13 residues. The CDR3 DNA reads TGCGCCAGCAGCACGCAGACCGGAAACACCATATATTTT. Its protein is CASSTQTGNTIYF.

The rearrangement joins TRBV18 to TRBJ2-5, with D possibly called TRBD1 or TRBD2 (5 bases each). This CDR3 is built from 16 residues. In germline, CDR1 is KGHSH, CDR2 LQKENI. Trimming removed 4 bases from V and 5 bases from J, with 20 bases in between. CDR3 residues: CASSLNPGTAGETQYF. The CDR3 DNA follows: TGTGCCAGCTCACTAAACCCGGGGACGGCTGGCGAGACCCAGTACTTC.

The J gene is TRBJ2-5, the V gene TRBV30; D may match TRBD1 or TRBD2 (7 bases each). Germline CDR1 GTSNPN, CDR2 SVGIG (reference sequence). V lost 2 bases to trimming and J lost 7 bases, with 11 bases between them. There are 12 residues in the CDR3. The CDR3 region is CAWSTGEGTQYF. For the CDR3, the DNA is TGTGCCTGGAGTACAGGGGAGGGGACCCAGTACTTC.

The sample holds a few counts of this clone. The rearrangement joins TRBV30 to TRBJ2-2; no reliable D call. Germline V CDR1 and CDR2: GTSNPN, SVGIG (reference sequence). Trimming left V 0 bases short and J 6 bases short, with 11 bases between. This CDR3 has 14 amino acids. CDR3 in amino acids: CAWSVPPYAGELFF. The CDR3 DNA is TGTGCCTGGAGTGTACCTCCGTATGCCGGGGAGCTGTTTTTT.

The CDR3 here is CASSLGRTGGADTQYF. The CDR3 region has the DNA TGCGCCAGCAGCTTGGGGAGGACAGGGGGCGCAGATACGCAGTATTTT. V and J are TRBV5-1 and TRBJ2-3; 11 nucleotides line up with TRBD1. This CDR3 contains 16 residues. V shed 0 bases and J 4 bases; nucleotides not matched to a gene: 4. Per germline, CDR1 SGHRS and CDR2 YFSETQ.

V gene TRBV5-1 combines with J gene TRBJ2-2; no firm D call. This CDR3 is 14 amino acids long. Germline-derived CDR1 and CDR2 are SGHRS and YFSETQ. V lost 0 bases to trimming and J lost 6 bases, with 9 bases between them. CDR3 loop: CASSLGHLPGELFF. The CDR3 DNA sequence: TGCGCCAGCAGCTTGGGACACTTGCCCGGGGAGCTGTTTTTT. Based on the CDR3 plus reference TRBV5-1 and TRBJ2-2, the full variable domain is KAGVTQTPRYLIKTRGQQVTLSCSPISGHRSVSWYQQTPGQGLQFLFEYFSETQRNKGNFPGRFSGRQFSNSRSEMNVSTLELGDSALYLCASSLGHLPGELFFGEGSRLTVL.